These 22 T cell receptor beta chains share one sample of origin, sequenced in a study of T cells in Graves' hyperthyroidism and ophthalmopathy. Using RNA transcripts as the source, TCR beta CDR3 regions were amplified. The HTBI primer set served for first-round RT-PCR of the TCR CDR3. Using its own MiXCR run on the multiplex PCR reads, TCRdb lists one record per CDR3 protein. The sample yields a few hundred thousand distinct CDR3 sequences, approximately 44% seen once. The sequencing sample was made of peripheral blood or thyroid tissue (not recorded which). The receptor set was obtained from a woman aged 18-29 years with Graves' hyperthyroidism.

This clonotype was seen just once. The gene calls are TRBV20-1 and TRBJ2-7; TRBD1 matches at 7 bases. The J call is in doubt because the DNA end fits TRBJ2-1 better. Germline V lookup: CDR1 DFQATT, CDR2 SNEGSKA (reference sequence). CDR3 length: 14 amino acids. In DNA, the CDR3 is TGCAGTGCTAGTGGGGACAGCCGATACAATGAGCAGTTCTTC. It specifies CSASGDSRYNEQFF.

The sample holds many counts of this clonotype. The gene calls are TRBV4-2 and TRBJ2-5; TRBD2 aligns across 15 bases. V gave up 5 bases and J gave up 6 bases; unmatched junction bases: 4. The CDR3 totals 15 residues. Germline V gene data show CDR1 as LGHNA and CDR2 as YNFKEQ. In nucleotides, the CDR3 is TGTGCCAGCAGCGAGGGGACTAGCGGGAGGAAGACCCAGTACTTC. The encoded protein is CASSEGTSGRKTQYF.

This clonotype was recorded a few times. In DNA form, the CDR3 reads TGCAGCGTTGACCCGGGACGCTCTAGCACAGATACGCAGTATTTT. It yields the protein CSVDPGRSSTDTQYF. The V gene is TRBV29-1, the J gene TRBJ2-3, with D perhaps matching TRBD1 or TRBD2 (5 bases each). This CDR3 spans 15 amino acids. Germline V gene lookup returns CDR1 SQVTM and CDR2 ANQGSEA. V dropped 3 bases and J dropped 0 bases, with 13 bases sitting between them.

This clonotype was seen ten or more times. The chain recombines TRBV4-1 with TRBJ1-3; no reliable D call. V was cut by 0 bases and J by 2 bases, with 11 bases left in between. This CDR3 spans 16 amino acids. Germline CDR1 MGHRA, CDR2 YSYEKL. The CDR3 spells CASSQDPVGTGNTIYF. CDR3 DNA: TGCGCCAGCAGCCAAGATCCGGTAGGGACTGGAAACACCATATATTTT.

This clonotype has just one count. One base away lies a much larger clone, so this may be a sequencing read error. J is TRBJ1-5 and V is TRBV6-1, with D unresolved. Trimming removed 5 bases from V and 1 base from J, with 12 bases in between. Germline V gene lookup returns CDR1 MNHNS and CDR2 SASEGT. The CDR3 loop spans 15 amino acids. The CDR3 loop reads CASSLRAESNQPQHF. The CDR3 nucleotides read TGTGCCAGCAGTCTTAGGGCGGAGAGCAATCAGCCCCAGCATTTT.

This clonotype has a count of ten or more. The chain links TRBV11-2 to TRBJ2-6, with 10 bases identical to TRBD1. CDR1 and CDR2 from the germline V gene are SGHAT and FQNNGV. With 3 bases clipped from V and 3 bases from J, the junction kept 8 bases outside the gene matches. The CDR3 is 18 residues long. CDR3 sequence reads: CASSFSGTGVGGANVLTF. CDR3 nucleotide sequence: TGTGCCAGCAGCTTCTCCGGGACAGGGGTCGGTGGGGCCAACGTCCTGACTTTC.

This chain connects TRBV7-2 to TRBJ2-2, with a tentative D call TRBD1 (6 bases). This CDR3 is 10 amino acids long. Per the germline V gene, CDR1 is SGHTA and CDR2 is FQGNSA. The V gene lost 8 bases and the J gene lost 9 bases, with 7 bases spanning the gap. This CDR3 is CASGDRELFF. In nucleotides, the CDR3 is TGTGCCAGCGGGGACAGGGAGCTGTTTTTT.

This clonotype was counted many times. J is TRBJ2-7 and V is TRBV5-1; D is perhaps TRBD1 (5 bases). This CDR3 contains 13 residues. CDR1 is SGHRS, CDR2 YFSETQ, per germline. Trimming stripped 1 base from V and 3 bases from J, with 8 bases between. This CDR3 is CASSLRQYYEQYF. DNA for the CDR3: TGCGCCAGCAGCTTGAGACAGTACTACGAGCAGTACTTC.

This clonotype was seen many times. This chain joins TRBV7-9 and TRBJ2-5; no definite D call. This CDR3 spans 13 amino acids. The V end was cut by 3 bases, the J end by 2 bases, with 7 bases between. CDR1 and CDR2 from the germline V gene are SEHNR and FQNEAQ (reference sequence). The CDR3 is CASSLSTQETQYF. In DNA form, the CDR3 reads TGTGCCAGCAGCTTGAGCACTCAAGAGACCCAGTACTTC.

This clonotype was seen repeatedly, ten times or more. As DNA, the CDR3 is TGCAGTGCTGGATCGAGACAGGGCGGCTATGGCTACACCTTC. It specifies CSAGSRQGGYGYTF. The chain joins TRBV20-1 to TRBJ1-2; 7 nucleotides agree with TRBD1. V was clipped by 5 bases and J by 4 bases; unmatched bases: 10. Germline-derived CDR1 and CDR2 are DFQATT and SNEGSKA (reference sequence). CDR3 length: 14 amino acids.

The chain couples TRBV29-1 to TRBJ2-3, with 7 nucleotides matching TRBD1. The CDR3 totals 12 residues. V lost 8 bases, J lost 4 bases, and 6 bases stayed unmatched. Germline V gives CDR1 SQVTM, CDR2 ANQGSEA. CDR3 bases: TGCAGCTTCCACCAGGGGGCAGATACGCAGTATTTT. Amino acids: CSFHQGADTQYF.

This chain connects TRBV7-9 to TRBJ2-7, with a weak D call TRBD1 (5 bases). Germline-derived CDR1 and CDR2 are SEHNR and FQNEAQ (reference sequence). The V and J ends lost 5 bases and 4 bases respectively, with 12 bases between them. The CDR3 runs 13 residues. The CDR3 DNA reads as TGTGCCAGCAGCGCGTGGACACAATACGAGCAGTACTTC. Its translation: CASSAWTQYEQYF.

Here the CDR3 DNA reads TGTGCCAGCAGCCACCGGACAGGTGATGCTAACTATGGCTACACCTTC. Translating it yields CASSHRTGDANYGYTF. The chain employs TRBV7-9 and TRBJ1-2; 7 bases are a match to TRBD1. J lost 0 bases, V lost 5 bases, and 9 bases had no gene match. Germline V gives CDR1 SEHNR, CDR2 FQNEAQ (reference sequence). This CDR3 has 16 residues. Using reference TRBV7-9 and TRBJ1-2 for the parts outside the CDR3, the full variable domain is DTGVSQNPRHKITKRGQNVTFRCDPISEHNRLYWYRQTLGQGPEFLTYFQNEAQLEKSRLLSDRFSAERPKGSFSTLEIQRTEQGDSAMYLCASSHRTGDANYGYTFGSGTRLTVV.

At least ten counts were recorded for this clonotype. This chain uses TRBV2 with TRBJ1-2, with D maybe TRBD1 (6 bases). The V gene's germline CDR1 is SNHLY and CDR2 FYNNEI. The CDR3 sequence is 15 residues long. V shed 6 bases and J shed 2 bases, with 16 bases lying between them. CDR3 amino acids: CASRVLQGVNYGYTF. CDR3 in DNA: TGTGCCAGCAGAGTACTACAGGGAGTCAACTATGGCTACACCTTC. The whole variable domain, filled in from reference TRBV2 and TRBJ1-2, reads EPEVTQTPSHQVTQMGQEVILRCVPISNHLYFYWYRQILGQKVEFLVSFYNNEISEKSEIFDDQFSVERPDGSNFTLKIRSTKLEDSAMYFCASRVLQGVNYGYTFGSGTRLTVV.

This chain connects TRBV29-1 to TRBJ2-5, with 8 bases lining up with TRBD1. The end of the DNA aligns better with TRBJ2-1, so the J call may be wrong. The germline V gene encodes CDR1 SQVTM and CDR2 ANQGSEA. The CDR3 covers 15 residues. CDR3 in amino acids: CSGRTGNGFPNEQFF. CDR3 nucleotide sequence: TGCAGCGGAAGGACAGGGAATGGATTCCCTAATGAGCAGTTCTTC.

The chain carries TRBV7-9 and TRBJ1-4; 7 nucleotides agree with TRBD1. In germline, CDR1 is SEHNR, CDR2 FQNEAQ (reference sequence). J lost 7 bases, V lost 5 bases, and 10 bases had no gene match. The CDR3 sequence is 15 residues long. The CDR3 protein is CASSRWDSGREKLFF. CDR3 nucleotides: TGTGCCAGCAGCCGATGGGACAGTGGCCGTGAAAAACTGTTTTTT.

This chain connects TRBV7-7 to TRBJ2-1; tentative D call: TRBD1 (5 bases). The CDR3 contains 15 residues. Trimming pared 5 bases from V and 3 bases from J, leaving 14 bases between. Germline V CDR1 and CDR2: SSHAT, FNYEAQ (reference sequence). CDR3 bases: TGTGCCAGCAGCCAAGAGGAAAGGGGCTACAATGAGCAGTTCTTC. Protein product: CASSQEERGYNEQFF.

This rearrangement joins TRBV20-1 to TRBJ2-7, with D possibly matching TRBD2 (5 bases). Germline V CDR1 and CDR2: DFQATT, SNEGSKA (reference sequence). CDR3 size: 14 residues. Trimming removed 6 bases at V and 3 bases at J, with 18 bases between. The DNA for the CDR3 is TGCAGTGCCATCACATCTGGGAGAAACTACGAGCAGTACTTC. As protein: CSAITSGRNYEQYF.

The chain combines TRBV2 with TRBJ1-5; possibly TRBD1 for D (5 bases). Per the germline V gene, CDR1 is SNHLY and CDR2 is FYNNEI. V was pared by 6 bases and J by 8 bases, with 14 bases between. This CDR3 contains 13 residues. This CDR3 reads CASSWRGGKPQHF. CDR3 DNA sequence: TGTGCCAGCAGCTGGAGGGGAGGAAAGCCCCAGCATTTT. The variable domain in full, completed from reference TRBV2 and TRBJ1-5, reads EPEVTQTPSHQVTQMGQEVILRCVPISNHLYFYWYRQILGQKVEFLVSFYNNEISEKSEIFDDQFSVERPDGSNFTLKIRSTKLEDSAMYFCASSWRGGKPQHFGDGTRLSIL.

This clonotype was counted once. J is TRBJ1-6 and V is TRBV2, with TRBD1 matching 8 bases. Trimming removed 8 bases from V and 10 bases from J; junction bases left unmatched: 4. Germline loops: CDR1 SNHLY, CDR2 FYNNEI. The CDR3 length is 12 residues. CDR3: CASLAGGSPLHF. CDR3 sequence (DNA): TGTGCCAGCTTAGCAGGGGGCTCACCCCTCCACTTT. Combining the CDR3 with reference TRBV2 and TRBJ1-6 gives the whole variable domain EPEVTQTPSHQVTQMGQEVILRCVPISNHLYFYWYRQILGQKVEFLVSFYNNEISEKSEIFDDQFSVERPDGSNFTLKIRSTKLEDSAMYFCASLAGGSPLHFGNGTRLTVT.

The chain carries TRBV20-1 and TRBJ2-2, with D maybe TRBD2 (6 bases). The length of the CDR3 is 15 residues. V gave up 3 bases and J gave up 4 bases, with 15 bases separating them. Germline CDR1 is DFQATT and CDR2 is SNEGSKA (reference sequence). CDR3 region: CSASVGSVVTGELFF. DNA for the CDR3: TGCAGTGCTAGCGTCGGGAGTGTGGTCACCGGGGAGCTGTTTTTT.

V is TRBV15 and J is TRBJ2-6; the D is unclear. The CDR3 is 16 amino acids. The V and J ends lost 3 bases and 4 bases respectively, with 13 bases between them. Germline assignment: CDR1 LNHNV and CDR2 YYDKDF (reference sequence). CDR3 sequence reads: CATSSDGLEGANVLTF. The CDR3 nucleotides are TGTGCCACCAGCAGTGATGGTTTGGAAGGGGCCAACGTCCTGACTTTC.